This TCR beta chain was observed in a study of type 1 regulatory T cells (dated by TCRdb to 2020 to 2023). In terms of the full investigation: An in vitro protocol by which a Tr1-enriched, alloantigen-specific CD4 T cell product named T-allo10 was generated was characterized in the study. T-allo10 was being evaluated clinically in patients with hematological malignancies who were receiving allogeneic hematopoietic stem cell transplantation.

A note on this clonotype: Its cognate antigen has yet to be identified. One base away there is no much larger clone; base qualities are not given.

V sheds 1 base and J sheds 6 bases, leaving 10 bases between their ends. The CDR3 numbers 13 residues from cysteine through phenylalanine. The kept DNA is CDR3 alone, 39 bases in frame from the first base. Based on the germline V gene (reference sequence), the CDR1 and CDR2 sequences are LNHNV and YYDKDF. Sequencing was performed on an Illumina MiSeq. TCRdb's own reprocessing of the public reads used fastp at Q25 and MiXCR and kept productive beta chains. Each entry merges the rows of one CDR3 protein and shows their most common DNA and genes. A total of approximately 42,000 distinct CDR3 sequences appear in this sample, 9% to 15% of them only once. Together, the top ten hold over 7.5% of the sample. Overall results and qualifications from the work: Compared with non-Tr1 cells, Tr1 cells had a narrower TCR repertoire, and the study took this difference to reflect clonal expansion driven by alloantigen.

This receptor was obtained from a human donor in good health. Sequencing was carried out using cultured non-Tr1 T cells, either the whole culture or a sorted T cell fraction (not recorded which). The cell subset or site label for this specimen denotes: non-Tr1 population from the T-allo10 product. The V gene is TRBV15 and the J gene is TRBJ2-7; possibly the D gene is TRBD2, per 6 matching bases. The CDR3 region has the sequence CATSRVGGTEQYF. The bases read TGTGCCACCAGCAGAGTTGGGGGGACCGAGCAGTACTTC.